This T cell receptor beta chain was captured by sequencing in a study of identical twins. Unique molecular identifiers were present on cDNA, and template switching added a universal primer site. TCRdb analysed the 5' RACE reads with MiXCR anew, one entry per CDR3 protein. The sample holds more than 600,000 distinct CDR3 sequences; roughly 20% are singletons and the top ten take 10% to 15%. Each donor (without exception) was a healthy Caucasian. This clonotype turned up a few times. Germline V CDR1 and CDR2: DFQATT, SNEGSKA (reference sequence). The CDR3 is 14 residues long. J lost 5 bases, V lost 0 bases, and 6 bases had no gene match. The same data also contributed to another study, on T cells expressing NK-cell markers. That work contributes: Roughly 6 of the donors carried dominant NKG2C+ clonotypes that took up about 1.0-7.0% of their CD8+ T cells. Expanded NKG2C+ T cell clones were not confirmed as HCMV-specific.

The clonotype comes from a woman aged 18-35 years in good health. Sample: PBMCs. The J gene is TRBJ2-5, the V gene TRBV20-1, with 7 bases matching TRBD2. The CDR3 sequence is CSARDGGSVETQYF. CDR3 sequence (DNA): TGCAGTGCTAGAGATGGCGGGAGCGTCGAGACCCAGTACTTC.